This entry features one T cell receptor beta chain sequence. Its antigen is not known. This CDR3 is also generated by other DNA sequences in the sample. Method: immunoSEQ multiplex PCR; TCRdb's copy keeps in-frame clones and lacks some. There are around 650,000 clones in the sample; approximately 96% occur only once, and about 0.12% lies in the top ten. These data belong to a study of shared clonotypes between healthy human individuals. Overall study results and limits: Incomplete sequencing of sorted subsets was indicated by rarefaction despite large depth. Naive subsets tended to show greater estimated richness than memory subsets. Limited genetic and exposure-history diversity came from having few donors.

Germline-derived CDR1 and CDR2 are MNHEY and SMNVEV (reference sequence). The CDR3 runs 13 residues. The V gene lost 5 bases and the J gene lost 2 bases, with 10 bases spanning the gap. Naive CD8 cells were CD45RO-negative, positively selected for CCR7, excluding terminally differentiated effector memory CD45RA+ cells. The TCR originated in a woman younger than 45 in good health. The chain combines TRBV27 with TRBJ2-7, with D possibly matching TRBD2 (6 bases). Sequencing input: naive CD8+ T cells sorted from blood. The CDR3 loop reads CASSPGLAYEQYF. For the CDR3, the DNA is TGTGCCAGCAGTCCGGGACTCGCCTACGAGCAGTACTTC.